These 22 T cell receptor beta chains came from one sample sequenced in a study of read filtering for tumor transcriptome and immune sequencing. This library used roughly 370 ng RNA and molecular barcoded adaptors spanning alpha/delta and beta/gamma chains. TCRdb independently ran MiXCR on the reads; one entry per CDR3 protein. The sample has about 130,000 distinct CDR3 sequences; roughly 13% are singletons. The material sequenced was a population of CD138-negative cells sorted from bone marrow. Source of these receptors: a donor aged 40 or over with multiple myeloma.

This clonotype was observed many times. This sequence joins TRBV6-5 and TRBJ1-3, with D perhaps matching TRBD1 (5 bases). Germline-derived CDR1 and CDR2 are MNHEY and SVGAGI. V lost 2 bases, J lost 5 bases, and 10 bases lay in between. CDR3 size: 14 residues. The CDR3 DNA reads TGTGCCAGCAGTTACGGTGGGGCGAGAAACACCATATATTTT. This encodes CASSYGGARNTIYF.

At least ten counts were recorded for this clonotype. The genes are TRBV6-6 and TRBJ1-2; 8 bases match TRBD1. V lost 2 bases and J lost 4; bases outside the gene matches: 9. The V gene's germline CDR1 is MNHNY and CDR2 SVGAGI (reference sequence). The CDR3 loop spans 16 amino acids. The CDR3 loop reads CASSYPAGQAIYGYTF. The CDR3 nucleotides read TGTGCCAGCAGTTACCCAGCGGGACAGGCCATCTATGGCTACACCTTC.

CDR3 bases: TGTGCCAGCAGCGTAGCTGGTGGGGCCCGGGATTTCGAGACCCAGTACTTC. Protein sequence: CASSVAGGARDFETQYF. This sequence joins TRBV9 and TRBJ2-5; D may be TRBD1 or TRBD2 (5 bases each). Germline V gene data show CDR1 as SGDLS and CDR2 as YYNGEE. CDR3 length equals 17 residues. The V end was cut by 0 bases, the J end by 5 bases, with 20 bases between. The full variable domain, rest sourced from reference TRBV9 and TRBJ2-5, is DSGVTQTPKHLITATGQRVTLRCSPRSGDLSVYWYQQSLDQGLQFLIQYYNGEERAKGNILERFSAQQFPDLHSELNLSSLELGDSALYFCASSVAGGARDFETQYFGPGTRLLVL.

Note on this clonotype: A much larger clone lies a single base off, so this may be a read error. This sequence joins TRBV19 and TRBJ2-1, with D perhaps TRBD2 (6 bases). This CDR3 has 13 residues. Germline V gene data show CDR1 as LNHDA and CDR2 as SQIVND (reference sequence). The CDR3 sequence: CASSAGPYSEQFF. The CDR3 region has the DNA TGTGCCAGTAGCGCGGGACCCTACAGTGAGCAGTTCTTC.

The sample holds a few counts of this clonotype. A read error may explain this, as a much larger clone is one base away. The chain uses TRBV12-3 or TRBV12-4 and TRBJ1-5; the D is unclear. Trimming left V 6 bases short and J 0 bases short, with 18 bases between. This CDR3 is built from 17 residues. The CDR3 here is CASRLVQSFNSNQPQHF. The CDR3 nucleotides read TGTGCCAGCAGACTTGTACAGAGTTTTAATAGCAATCAGCCCCAGCATTTT.

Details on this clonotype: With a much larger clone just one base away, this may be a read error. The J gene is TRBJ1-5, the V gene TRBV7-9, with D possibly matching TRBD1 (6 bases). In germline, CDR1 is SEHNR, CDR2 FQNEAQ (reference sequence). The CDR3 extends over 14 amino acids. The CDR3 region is CAGSQGQIGQPQHF. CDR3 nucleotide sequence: TGTGCCGGCAGCCAAGGACAGATTGGACAGCCCCAGCATTTT.

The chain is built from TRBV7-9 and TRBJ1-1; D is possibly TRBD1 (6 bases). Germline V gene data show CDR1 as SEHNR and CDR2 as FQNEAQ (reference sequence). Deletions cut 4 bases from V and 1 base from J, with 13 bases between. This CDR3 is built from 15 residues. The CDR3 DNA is TGTGCCAGCAGCTCGGCGACAGGCAGGAACACTGAAGCTTTCTTT. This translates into CASSSATGRNTEAFF.

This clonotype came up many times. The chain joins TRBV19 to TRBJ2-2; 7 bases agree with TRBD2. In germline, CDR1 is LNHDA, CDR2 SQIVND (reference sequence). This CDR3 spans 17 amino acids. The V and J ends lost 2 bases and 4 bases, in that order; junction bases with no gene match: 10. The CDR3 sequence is CASSIKGGSNPTGELFF. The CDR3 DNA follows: TGTGCCAGTAGTATAAAAGGCGGGAGTAATCCCACCGGGGAGCTGTTTTTT. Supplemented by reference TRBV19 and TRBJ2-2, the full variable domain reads DGGITQSPKYLFRKEGQNVTLSCEQNLNHDAMYWYRQDPGQGLRLIYYSQIVNDFQKGDIAEGYSVSREKKESFPLTVTSAQKNPTAFYLCASSIKGGSNPTGELFFGEGSRLTVL.

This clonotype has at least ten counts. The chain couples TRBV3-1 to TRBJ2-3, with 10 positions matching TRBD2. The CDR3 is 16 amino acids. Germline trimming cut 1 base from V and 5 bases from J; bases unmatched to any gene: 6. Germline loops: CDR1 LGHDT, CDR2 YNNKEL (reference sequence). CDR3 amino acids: CASSQAYWTSGDTQYF. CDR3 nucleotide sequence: TGTGCCAGCAGCCAAGCTTATTGGACTAGCGGAGATACGCAGTATTTT.

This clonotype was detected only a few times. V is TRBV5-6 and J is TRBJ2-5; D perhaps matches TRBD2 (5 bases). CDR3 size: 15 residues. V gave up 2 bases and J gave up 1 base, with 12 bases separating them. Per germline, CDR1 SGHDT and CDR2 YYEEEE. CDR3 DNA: TGTGCCAGCAGCTTCACTCTGGGGAGCCAAGAGACCCAGTACTTC. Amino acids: CASSFTLGSQETQYF.

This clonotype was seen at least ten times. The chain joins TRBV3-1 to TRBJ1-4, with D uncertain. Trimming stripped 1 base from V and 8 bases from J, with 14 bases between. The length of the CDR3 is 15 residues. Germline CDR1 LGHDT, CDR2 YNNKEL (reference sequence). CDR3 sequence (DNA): TGTGCCAGCAGCCAAGGAGGGTTCGATGAGGAAAAACTGTTTTTT. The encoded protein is CASSQGGFDEEKLFF.

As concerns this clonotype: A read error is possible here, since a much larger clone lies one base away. CDR3 DNA: TGTGCCTGGAGAGGGGGAGGCGGGCAGCCCCAGCATTTT. It is translated as CAWRGGGGQPQHF. The chain combines TRBV30 with TRBJ1-5; D perhaps matches TRBD1 (6 bases). The CDR3 sequence is 13 residues long. CDR1 and CDR2 from the germline V gene are GTSNPN and SVGIG (reference sequence). V was clipped by 3 bases and J by 7 bases, with 13 bases between them.

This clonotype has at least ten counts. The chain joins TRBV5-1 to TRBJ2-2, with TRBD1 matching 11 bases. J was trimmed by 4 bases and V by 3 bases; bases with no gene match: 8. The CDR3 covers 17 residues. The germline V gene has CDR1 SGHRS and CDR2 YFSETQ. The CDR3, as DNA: TGCGCCAGCAGCTCCCGCCGGACAGGGGGCCTCACCGGGGAGCTGTTTTTT. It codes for CASSSRRTGGLTGELFF. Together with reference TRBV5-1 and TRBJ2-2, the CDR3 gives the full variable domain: KAGVTQTPRYLIKTRGQQVTLSCSPISGHRSVSWYQQTPGQGLQFLFEYFSETQRNKGNFPGRFSGRQFSNSRSEMNVSTLELGDSALYLCASSSRRTGGLTGELFFGEGSRLTVL.

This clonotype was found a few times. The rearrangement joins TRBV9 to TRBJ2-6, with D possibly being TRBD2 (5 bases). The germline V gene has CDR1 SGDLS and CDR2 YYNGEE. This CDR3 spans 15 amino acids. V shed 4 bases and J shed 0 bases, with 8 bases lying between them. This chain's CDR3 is CASSHGVSGANVLTF. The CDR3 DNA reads TGTGCCAGCAGCCACGGGGTCTCTGGGGCCAACGTCCTGACTTTC.

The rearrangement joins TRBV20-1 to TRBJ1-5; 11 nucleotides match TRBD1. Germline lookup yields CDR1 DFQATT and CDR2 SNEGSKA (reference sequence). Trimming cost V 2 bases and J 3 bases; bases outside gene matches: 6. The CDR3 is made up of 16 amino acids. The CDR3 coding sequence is TGCAGTGCTAGACCCGGGACAGGGGGAAACAATCAGCCCCAGCATTTT. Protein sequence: CSARPGTGGNNQPQHF.

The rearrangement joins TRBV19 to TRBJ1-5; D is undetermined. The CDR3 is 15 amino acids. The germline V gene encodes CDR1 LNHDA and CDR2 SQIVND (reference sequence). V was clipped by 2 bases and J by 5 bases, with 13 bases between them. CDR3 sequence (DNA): TGTGCCAGTAGTATACCCCGGGGAGACGATCAGCCCCAGCATTTT. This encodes CASSIPRGDDQPQHF.

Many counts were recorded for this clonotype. The CDR3: CASSEEDSGNTEAFF. Written as DNA, the CDR3 is TGTGCCAGCAGTGAAGAAGACTCAGGGAACACTGAAGCTTTCTTT. The V and J genes are TRBV2 and TRBJ1-1; D gene unclear. Per germline, CDR1 SNHLY and CDR2 FYNNEI. The CDR3 length is 15 residues. V lost 1 base, J lost 1 base, and 10 bases lay in between. Full variable domain (outside the CDR3, taken from reference TRBV2 and TRBJ1-1): EPEVTQTPSHQVTQMGQEVILRCVPISNHLYFYWYRQILGQKVEFLVSFYNNEISEKSEIFDDQFSVERPDGSNFTLKIRSTKLEDSAMYFCASSEEDSGNTEAFFGQGTRLTVV.

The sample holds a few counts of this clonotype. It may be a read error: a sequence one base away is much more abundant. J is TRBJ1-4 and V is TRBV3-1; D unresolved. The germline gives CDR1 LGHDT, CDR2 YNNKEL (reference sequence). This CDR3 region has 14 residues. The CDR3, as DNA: TGTGCCAGCAGCCAGAACAGAAGAAATGAAAAACGGTTTTTT. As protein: CASSQNRRNEKRFF.

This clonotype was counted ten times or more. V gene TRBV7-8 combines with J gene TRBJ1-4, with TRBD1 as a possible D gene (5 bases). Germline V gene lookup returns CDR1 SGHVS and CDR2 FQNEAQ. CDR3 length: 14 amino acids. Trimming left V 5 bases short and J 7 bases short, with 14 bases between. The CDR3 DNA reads TGTGCCAGCAGCGTCCGGGACGATAGTGAAAAACTGTTTTTT. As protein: CASSVRDDSEKLFF.

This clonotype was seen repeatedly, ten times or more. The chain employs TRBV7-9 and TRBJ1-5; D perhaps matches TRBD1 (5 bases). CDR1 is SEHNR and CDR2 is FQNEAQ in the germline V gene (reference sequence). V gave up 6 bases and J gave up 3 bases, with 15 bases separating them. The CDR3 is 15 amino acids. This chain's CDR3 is CASSLTQGINQPQHF. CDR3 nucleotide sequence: TGTGCCAGCAGTCTCACTCAGGGAATCAATCAGCCCCAGCATTTT.

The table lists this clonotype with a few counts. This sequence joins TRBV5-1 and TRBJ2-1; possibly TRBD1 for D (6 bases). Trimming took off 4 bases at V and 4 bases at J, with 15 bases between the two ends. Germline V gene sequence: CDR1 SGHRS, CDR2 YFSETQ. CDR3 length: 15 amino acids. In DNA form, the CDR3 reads TGCGCCAGCAGCACAGAGCCGGGACATTACAATGAGCAGTTCTTC. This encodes CASSTEPGHYNEQFF.

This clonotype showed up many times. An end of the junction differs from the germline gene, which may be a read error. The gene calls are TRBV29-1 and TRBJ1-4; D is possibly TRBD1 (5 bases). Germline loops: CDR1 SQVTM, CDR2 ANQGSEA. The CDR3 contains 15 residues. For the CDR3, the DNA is TGCAGCGTTGAAGACCCCCGGGACGCTAAGGAAAAACTGTTTTTT. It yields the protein CSVEDPRDAKEKLFF.